This TCR beta chain is drawn from a study of T cell repertoires in cytomegalovirus infection (dated by TCRdb to the late 2010s). Concerning the study at large: Alongside well-studied HLA-B-restricted epitopes, the peptide stimulations were aimed at recently identified HLA-C-restricted CMV epitopes, whose presentation resists viral immunomodulation. The HLA type of each donor mattered for the analysis, because public TCR beta signatures pointed to carriage of CMV infection along with the matching HLA type.

Sequencing took place on an Illumina HiSeq 1500. Through fastp at Q25 and MiXCR, TCRdb rebuilt clones from the public reads, retaining in-frame beta chains. Rows with a matching CDR3 protein are joined into one entry that keeps the most common DNA and genes. In this sample the table shows about 500,000 distinct CDR3 sequences, more than 30% of which occur a single time. The ten top clones hold roughly 15% of the sample. Regarding this clonotype: Its antigen remains undetermined. One base away there is no much larger clone; base qualities are not given.

The sample's treatment or condition label is to be understood as: in vitro stimulation with specific CMV peptide epitopes to enrich CMV-specific T cells. A distance of 17 bases separates the germline ends of V and J, which lose 6 bases and 2 bases respectively. The germline V gene sets CDR1 to SGHRS and CDR2 to YFSETQ. The CDR3, cysteine through phenylalanine, is 15 amino acids long. Only the CDR3 portion is preserved as DNA: 45 bases, with reading frame beginning at the first base. Summary of the overall study and its limitations: The ex vivo response was dominated by HLA-C-restricted CMV-specific TCR beta clonotypes, which also provided the single most frequent clonotype in two of eight donors. In both this cohort and an independent cohort of 352 donors, the cumulative frequency of public TCR beta family members distinguished carriers of CMV infection plus the relevant HLA type.

The receptor chain draws on TRBV5-1 and TRBJ2-5; TRBD2 is a possible D gene, resting on 5 matching bases. Sample: cultured PBMCs, taken from culture after CMV antigen stimulation. The source is a human donor in good health (CMV status not recorded). Some clones in this sample may be carry-over from other donors' samples. The encoded CDR3 is CASTPWRASQETQYF. At the DNA level, the sequence is TGCGCCAGCACCCCTTGGCGGGCGAGTCAAGAGACCCAGTACTTC.